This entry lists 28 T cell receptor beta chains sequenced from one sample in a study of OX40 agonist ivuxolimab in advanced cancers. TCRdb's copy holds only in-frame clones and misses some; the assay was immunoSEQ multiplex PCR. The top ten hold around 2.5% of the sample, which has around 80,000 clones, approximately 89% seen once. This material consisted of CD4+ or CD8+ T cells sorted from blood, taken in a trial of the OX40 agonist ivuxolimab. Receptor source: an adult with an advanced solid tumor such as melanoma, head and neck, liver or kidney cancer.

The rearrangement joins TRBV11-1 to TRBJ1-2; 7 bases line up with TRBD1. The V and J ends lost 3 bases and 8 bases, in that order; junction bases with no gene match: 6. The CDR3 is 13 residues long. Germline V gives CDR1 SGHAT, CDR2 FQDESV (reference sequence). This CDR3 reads CASSFTGEKGYTF. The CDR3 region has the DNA TGTGCCAGCAGCTTTACAGGGGAGAAGGGCTACACCTTC. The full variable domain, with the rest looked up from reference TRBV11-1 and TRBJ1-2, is EAEVAQSPRYKITEKSQAVAFWCDPISGHATLYWYRQILGQGPELLVQFQDESVVDDSQLPKDRFSAERLKGVDSTLKIQPAELGDSAMYLCASSFTGEKGYTFGSGTRLTVV.

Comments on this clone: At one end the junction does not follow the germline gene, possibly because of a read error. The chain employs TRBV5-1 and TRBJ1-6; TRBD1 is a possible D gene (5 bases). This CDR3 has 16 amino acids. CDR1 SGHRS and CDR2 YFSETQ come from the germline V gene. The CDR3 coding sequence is TGCGCCAGCAGCTTGGATTCGGCAGGGACGAATTCACCCCCCCACTTT. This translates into CASSLDSAGTNSPPHF.

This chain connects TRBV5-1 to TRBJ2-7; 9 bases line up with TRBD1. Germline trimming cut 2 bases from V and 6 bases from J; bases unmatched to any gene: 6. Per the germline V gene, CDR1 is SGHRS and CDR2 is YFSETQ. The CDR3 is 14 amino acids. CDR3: CASSLSDRGSEQYF. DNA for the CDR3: TGCGCCAGCAGCTTATCGGACAGGGGATCCGAGCAGTACTTC.

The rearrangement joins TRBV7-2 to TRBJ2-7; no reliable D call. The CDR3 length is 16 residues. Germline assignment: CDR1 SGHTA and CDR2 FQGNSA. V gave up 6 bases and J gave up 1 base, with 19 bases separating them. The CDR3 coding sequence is TGTGCCAGCAGTTCAGGCCCCCTTCTTCTTTCCTACGAGCAGTACTTC. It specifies CASSSGPLLLSYEQYF.

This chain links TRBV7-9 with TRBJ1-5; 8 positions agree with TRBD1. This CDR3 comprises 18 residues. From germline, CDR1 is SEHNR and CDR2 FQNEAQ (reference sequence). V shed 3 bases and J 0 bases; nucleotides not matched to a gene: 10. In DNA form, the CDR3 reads TGTGCCAGCAGCTTGTACAGGGGGAATTCACCTAGCAATCAGCCCCAGCATTTT. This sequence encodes CASSLYRGNSPSNQPQHF.

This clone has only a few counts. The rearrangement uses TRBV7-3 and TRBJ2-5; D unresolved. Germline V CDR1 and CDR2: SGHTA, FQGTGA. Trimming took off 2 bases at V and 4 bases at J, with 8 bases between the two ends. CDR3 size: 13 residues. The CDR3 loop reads CASSLGLRETQYF. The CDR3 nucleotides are TGTGCCAGCAGCTTAGGGCTGAGAGAGACCCAGTACTTC.

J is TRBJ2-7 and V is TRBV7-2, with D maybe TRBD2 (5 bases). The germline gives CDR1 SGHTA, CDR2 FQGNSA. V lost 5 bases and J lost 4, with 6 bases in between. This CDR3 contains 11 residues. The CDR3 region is CASSPGYEQYF. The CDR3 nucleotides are TGTGCCAGCAGCCCGGGGTACGAGCAGTACTTC.

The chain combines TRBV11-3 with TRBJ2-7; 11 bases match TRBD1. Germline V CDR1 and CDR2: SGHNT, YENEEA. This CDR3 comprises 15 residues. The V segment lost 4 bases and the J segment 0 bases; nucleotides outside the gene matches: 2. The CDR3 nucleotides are TGTGCCAGCAGCTGGGGGACAGGGGGCTCCTACGAGCAGTACTTC. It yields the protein CASSWGTGGSYEQYF.

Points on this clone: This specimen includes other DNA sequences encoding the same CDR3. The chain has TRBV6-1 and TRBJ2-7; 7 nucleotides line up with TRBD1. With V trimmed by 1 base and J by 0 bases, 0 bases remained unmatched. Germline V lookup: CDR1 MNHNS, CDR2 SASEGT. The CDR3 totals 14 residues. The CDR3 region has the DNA TGTGCCAGCAGTGAAGGGACAGGCTCCTACGAGCAGTACTTC. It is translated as CASSEGTGSYEQYF.

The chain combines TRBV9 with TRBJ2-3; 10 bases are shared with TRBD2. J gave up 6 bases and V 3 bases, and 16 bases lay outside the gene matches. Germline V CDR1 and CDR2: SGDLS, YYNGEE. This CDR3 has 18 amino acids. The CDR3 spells CASSASVGAGGPIDTQYF. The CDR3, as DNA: TGTGCCAGCAGCGCCTCCGTTGGAGCGGGGGGGCCTATTGATACGCAGTATTTT.

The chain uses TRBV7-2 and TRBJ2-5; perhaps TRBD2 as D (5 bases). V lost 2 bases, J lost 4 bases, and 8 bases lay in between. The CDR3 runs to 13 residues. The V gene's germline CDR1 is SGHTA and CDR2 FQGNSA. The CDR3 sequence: CASSLQRAETQYF. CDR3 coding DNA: TGTGCCAGCAGCTTACAGAGGGCAGAGACCCAGTACTTC.

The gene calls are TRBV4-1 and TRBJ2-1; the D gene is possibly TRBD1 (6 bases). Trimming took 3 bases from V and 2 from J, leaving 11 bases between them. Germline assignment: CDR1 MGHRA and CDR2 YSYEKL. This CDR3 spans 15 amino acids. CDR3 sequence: CASSHPTGPYNEQFF. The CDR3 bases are TGCGCCAGCAGCCATCCTACAGGGCCCTACAATGAGCAGTTCTTC.

CDR3 in DNA: TGTGCCAGCAGCACTCAAACATGGGGCAGCGGGGAGCAGTACTTC. Translation gives CASSTQTWGSGEQYF. The V call is TRBV7-8, the J call TRBJ2-7; tentatively, D is TRBD2 (6 bases). Germline V gene data show CDR1 as SGHVS and CDR2 as FQNEAQ. This CDR3 comprises 15 residues. With 5 bases removed from V and 7 bases from J, the gap between germline ends came to 21 bases.

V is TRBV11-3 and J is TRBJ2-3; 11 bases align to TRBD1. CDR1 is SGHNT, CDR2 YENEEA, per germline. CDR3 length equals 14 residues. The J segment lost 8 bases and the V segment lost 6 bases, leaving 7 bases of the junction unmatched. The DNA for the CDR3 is TGTGCCAGCAGTTTGGACAGGGGGCGAGGTACGCAGTATTTT. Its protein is CASSLDRGRGTQYF. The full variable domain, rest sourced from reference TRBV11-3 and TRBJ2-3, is EAGVVQSPRYKIIEKKQPVAFWCNPISGHNTLYWYLQNLGQGPELLIRYENEEAVDDSQLPKDRFSAERLKGVDSTLKIQPAELGDSAVYLCASSLDRGRGTQYFGPGTRLTVL.

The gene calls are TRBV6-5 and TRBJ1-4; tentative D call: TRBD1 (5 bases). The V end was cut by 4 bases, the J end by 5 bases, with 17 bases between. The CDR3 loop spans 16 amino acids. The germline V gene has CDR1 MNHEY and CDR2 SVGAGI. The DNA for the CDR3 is TGTGCCAGCAGTTGGGACTCAACCCAAAGGAATGAAAAACTGTTTTTT. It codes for CASSWDSTQRNEKLFF.

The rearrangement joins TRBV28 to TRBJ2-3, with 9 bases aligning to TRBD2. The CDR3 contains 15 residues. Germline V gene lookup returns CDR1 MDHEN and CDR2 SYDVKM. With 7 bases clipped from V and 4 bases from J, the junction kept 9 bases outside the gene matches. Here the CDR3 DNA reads TGTGCCAGCATGGAGGGGACTAGCATCCCAGATACGCAGTATTTT. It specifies CASMEGTSIPDTQYF. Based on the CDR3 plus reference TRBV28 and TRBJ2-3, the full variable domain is DVKVTQSSRYLVKRTGEKVFLECVQDMDHENMFWYRQDPGLGLRLIYFSYDVKMKEKGDIPEGYSVSREKKERFSLILESASTNQTSMYLCASMEGTSIPDTQYFGPGTRLTVL.

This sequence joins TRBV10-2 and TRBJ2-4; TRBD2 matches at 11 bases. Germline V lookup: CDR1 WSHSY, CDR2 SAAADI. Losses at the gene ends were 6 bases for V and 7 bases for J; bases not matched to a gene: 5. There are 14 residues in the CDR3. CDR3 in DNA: TGCGCCAGCAGCCTCTTAGCGGGGGGGAACATTCAGTACTTC. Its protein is CASSLLAGGNIQYF.

The DNA of the CDR3 is TGTGCCAGCAGCTACAGGGGTGGCACAGATACGCAGTATTTT. It encodes CASSYRGGTDTQYF. V is TRBV6-1 and J is TRBJ2-3, with TRBD1 identical over 7 bases. With 6 bases clipped from V and 1 base from J, the junction kept 4 bases outside the gene matches. Germline V gene data show CDR1 as MNHNS and CDR2 as SASEGT. The length of the CDR3 is 14 residues.

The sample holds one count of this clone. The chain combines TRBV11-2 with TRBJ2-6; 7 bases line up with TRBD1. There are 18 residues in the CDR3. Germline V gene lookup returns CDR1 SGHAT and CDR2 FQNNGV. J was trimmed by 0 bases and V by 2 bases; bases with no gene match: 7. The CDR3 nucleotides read TGTGCCAGCAGCTTAAATTTACAGGGGACCTCTGGGGCCAACGTCCTGACTTTC. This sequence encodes CASSLNLQGTSGANVLTF. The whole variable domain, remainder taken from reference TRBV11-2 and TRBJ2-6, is EAGVAQSPRYKIIEKRQSVAFWCNPISGHATLYWYQQILGQGPKLLIQFQNNGVVDDSQLPKDRFSAERLKGVDSTLKIQPAKLEDSAVYLCASSLNLQGTSGANVLTFGAGSRLTVL.

The CDR3 loop is CASSSQLPGLRGYTF. CDR3 sequence (DNA): TGTGCCAGCAGCTCTCAACTCCCCGGGCTCAGAGGCTACACCTTC. The chain is built from TRBV9 and TRBJ1-2; D is unresolved. The germline V gene has CDR1 SGDLS and CDR2 YYNGEE. Trimming shortened V by 4 bases and J by 8 bases, and 21 bases separated the two germline ends. The CDR3 consists of 15 residues. Combining the CDR3 with reference TRBV9 and TRBJ1-2 gives the whole variable domain DSGVTQTPKHLITATGQRVTLRCSPRSGDLSVYWYQQSLDQGLQFLIQYYNGEERAKGNILERFSAQQFPDLHSELNLSSLELGDSALYFCASSSQLPGLRGYTFGSGTRLTVV.

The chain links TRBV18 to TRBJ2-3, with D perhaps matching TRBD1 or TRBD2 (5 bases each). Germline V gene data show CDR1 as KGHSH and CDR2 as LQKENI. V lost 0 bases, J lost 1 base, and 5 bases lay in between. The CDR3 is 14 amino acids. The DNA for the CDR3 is TGTGCCAGCTCACCACCGGGGGGCACAGATACGCAGTATTTT. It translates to CASSPPGGTDTQYF.

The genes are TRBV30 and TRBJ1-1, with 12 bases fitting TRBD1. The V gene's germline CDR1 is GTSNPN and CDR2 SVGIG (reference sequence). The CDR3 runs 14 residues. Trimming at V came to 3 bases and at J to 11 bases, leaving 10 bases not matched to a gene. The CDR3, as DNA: TGTGCCTGGAGACGGGACAGGGGGCGAGTTAGCGCTTTCTTT. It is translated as CAWRRDRGRVSAFF.

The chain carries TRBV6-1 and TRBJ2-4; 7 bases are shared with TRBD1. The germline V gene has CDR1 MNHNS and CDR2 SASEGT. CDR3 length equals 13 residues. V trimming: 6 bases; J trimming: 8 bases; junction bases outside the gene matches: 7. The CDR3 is CASRRGQEDIQYF. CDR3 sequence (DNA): TGTGCCAGCAGGAGGGGGCAGGAAGACATTCAGTACTTC.

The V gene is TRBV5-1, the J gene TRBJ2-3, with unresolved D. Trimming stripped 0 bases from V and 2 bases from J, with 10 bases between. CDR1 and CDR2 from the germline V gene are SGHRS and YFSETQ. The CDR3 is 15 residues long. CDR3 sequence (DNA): TGCGCCAGCAGCTTGGAAGAGAGTTCCACAGATACGCAGTATTTT. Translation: CASSLEESSTDTQYF.

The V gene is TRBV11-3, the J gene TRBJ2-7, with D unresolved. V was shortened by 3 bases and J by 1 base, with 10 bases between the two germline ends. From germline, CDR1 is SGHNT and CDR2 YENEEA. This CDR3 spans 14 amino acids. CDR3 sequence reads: CASSFSSESYEQYF. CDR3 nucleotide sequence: TGTGCCAGCAGCTTCTCTTCCGAATCCTACGAGCAGTACTTC.

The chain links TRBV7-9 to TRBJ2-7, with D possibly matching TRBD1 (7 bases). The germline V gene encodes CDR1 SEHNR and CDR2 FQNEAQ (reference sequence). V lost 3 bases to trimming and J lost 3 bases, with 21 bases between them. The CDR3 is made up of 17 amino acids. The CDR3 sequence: CASSLGGNRGLGYEQYF. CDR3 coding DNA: TGTGCCAGCAGCTTGGGAGGTAACAGGGGCCTTGGCTACGAGCAGTACTTC.

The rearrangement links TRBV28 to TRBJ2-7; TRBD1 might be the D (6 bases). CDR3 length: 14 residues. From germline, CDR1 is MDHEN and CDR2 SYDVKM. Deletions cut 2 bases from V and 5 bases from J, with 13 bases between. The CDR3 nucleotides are TGTGCCAGCAGTTTAACAGGGAGTAGGAACGAGCAGTACTTC. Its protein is CASSLTGSRNEQYF.

CDR3 nucleotide sequence: TGTGCCAGCAGTTTGTTAGGAAATGGCTACACCTTC. Its protein is CASSLLGNGYTF. The chain has TRBV28 and TRBJ1-2, with D unresolved. V shed 3 bases and J shed 6 bases, with 8 bases lying between them. CDR3 length equals 12 residues. Germline CDR1 MDHEN, CDR2 SYDVKM.